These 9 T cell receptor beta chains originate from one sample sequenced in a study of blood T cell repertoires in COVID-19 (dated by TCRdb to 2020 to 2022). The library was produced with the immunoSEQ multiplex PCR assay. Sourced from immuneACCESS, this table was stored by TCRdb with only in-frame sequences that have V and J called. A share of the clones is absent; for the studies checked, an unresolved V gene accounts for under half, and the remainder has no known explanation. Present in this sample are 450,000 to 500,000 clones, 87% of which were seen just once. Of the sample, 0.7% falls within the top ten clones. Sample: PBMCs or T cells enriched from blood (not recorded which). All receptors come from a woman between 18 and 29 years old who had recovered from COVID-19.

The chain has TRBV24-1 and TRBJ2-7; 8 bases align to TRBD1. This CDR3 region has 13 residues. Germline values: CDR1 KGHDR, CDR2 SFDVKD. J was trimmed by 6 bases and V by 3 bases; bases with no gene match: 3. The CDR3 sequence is CATSDRTGSEQYF. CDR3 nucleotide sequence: TGTGCCACCAGTGATCGGACAGGGAGCGAGCAGTACTTC.

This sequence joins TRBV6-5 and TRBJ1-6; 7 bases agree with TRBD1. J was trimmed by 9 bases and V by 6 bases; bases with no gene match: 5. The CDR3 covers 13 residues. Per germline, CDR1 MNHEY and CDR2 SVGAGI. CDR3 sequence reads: CASRIGGGSPLHF. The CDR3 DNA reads TGTGCCAGCAGGATAGGGGGCGGTTCACCCCTCCACTTT.

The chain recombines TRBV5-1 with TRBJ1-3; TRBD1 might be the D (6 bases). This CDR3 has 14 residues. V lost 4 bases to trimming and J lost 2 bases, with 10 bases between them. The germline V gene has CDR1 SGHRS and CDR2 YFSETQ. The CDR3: CASSPGTPGNTIYF. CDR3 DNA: TGCGCCAGCAGCCCGGGGACACCTGGAAACACCATATATTTT. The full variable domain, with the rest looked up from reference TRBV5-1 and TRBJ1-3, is KAGVTQTPRYLIKTRGQQVTLSCSPISGHRSVSWYQQTPGQGLQFLFEYFSETQRNKGNFPGRFSGRQFSNSRSEMNVSTLELGDSALYLCASSPGTPGNTIYFGEGSWLTVV.

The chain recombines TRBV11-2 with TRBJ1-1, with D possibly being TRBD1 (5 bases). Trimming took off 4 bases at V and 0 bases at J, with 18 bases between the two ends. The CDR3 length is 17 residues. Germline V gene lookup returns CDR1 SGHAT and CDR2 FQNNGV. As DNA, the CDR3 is TGTGCCAGCAGCTCGTTCAACGACGACAGCCTGAACACTGAAGCTTTCTTT. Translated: CASSSFNDDSLNTEAFF.

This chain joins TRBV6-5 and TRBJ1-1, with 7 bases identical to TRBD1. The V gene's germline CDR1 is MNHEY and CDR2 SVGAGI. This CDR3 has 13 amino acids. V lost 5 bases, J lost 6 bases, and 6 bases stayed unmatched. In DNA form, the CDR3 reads TGTGCCAGCAGTCCGCCCGACAGGGCTGAAGCTTTCTTT. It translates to CASSPPDRAEAFF.

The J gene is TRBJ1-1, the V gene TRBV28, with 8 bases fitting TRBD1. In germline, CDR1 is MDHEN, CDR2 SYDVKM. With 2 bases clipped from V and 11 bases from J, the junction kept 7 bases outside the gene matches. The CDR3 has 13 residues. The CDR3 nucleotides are TGTGCCAGCAGTTTAAGGTTTGGACAGGGCGCTTTCTTT. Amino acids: CASSLRFGQGAFF.

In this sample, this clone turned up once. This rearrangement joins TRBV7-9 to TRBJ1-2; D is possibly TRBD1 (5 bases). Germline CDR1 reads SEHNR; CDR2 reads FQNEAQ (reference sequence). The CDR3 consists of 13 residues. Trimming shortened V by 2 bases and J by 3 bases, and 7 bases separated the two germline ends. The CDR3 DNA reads TGTGCCAGCAGCTTAAGCAGGGACTATGGCTACACCTTC. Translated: CASSLSRDYGYTF.

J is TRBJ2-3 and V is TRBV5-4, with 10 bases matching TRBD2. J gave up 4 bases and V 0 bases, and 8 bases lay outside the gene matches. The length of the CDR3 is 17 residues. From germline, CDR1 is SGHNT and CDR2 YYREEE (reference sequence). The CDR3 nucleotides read TGTGCCAGCAGCTTGGTCGGGCTAGCGGGGGCCCCAGATACGCAGTATTTT. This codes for CASSLVGLAGAPDTQYF.

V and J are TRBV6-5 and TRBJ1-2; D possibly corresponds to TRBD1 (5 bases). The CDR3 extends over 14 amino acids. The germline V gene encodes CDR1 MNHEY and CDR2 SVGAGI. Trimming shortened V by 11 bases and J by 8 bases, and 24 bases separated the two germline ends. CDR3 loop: CAVAYSGRLTGYTF. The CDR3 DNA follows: TGTGCCGTCGCCTATTCAGGGCGGTTAACGGGCTACACCTTC.